The rows below give T cell receptor beta chains drawn from one sample of a study of regulatory T cells in long-lasting Graves disease. TCRdb independently ran MiXCR on the multiplex PCR reads; one entry per CDR3 protein. Counted here are 580,000 or so distinct CDR3 sequences, about 15% occurring once; the ten biggest clones make up about 12%. The same data also contributed to another study, on T cells in Graves' hyperthyroidism and ophthalmopathy.

Sequencing was performed on peripheral blood mononuclear cells (PBMCs), taken at new diagnosis, from a patient treated with antithyroid drugs. These receptors originate from a man between 18 and 29 years old with Graves disease. Both conserved end residues are part of each CDR3. Each record gives: J gene, V gene, CDR3 protein.

TRBJ2-1	TRBV27	CASSHGVNEQFF
TRBJ1-1	TRBV6-4	CASSYEAGMNTEAFF
TRBJ2-7	TRBV20-1	CSARELGGLYF
TRBJ2-7	TRBV11-2	CASSLGGLLGEQYF
TRBJ1-5	TRBV19	CASSTRDRSHQPQHF
TRBJ2-7	TRBV3-1	CASSQAWESGSSYEQYF
TRBJ2-3	TRBV7-9	CASTPRTGLATDTQYF
TRBJ2-1	TRBV13	CASSPFGGTYNEQFF
TRBJ2-7	TRBV5-1	CASSQTGNRYEQYF
TRBJ2-3	TRBV4-1	CASSPGGQTRADTQYF
TRBJ1-3	TRBV11-2	CASSLARDSGNTIYF
TRBJ1-2	TRBV29-1	CSVEMGYWGYTF